The 24 T cell receptor beta chains below come from one sample, sequenced in a study of cytomegalovirus exposure and HLA in healthy donors. In the PCR, 60 Vbeta and 13 Jbeta primers were used. Profiled with immunoSEQ multiplex PCR; TCRdb holds only in-frame clones, not every one. This repertoire includes about 200,000 clones. Sequenced material: PBMCs. The receptors stem from a boy aged 5-17 years in good health and CMV-seronegative.

Worth noting for this clone: One junction end disagrees with the germline gene, perhaps due to a read error. The chain recombines TRBV5-6 with TRBJ1-1; the D gene is possibly TRBD1 (5 bases). The germline V gene has CDR1 SGHDT and CDR2 YYEEEE. This CDR3 contains 15 residues. CDR3 region: CASSLVFGGNSEAFF. The CDR3 region has the DNA TGTGCCAGCAGCTTAGTTTTTGGGGGGAACTCTGAAGCTTTCTTT.

The rearrangement uses TRBV5-8 and TRBJ1-1, with D possibly matching TRBD1 (5 bases). The V end lost 4 bases, the J end lost 0 bases, and 19 bases lay between the germline ends. The CDR3 runs to 17 residues. The germline gives CDR1 SGHTS, CDR2 YDEGEE. The CDR3 DNA reads TGTGCCAGCAGCCCAGGGAATCCCTTCCCCGTGAACACTGAAGCTTTCTTT. Protein product: CASSPGNPFPVNTEAFF.

The chain carries TRBV4-1 and TRBJ2-5; 9 bases line up with TRBD2. CDR3 length: 17 amino acids. The ends lost 3 bases at V and 4 bases at J; junction bases unmatched: 12. From germline, CDR1 is MGHRA and CDR2 YSYEKL. The CDR3 nucleotides read TGCGCCAGCAGCCAGGGCAACGGGGGAGCGGGGGGAGAGACCCAGTACTTC. Translated: CASSQGNGGAGGETQYF.

The chain has TRBV28 and TRBJ1-5; D ambiguous. Germline V gene data show CDR1 as MDHEN and CDR2 as SYDVKM. This CDR3 contains 13 residues. V dropped 3 bases and J dropped 3 bases, with 6 bases sitting between them. The CDR3 sequence is CASSFHPNQPQHF. CDR3 DNA: TGTGCCAGCAGTTTTCATCCCAATCAGCCCCAGCATTTT.

The chain uses TRBV6-6 and TRBJ2-5, with 9 nucleotides matching TRBD1. Germline values: CDR1 MNHNY, CDR2 SVGAGI (reference sequence). This CDR3 has 14 residues. Unmatched junction bases numbered 7, after V lost 7 bases and J lost 4 bases. The CDR3: CASTKTGGGETQYF. The DNA of the CDR3 is TGTGCCAGCACCAAGACAGGGGGAGGAGAGACCCAGTACTTC.

The CDR3 DNA is TGTGCCAGCAGCCGTCCGGAAAGGACAGGGGGTACTGAAGCTTTCTTT. This codes for CASSRPERTGGTEAFF. V and J are TRBV5-6 and TRBJ1-1; 10 nucleotides match TRBD1. The CDR3 sequence is 16 residues long. With 4 bases clipped from V and 5 bases from J, the junction kept 11 bases outside the gene matches. Germline loops: CDR1 SGHDT, CDR2 YYEEEE.

The chain combines TRBV7-3 with TRBJ2-2; 8 nucleotides match TRBD1. This CDR3 is built from 14 residues. The V gene end was trimmed by 6 bases and the J gene end by 1 base; junction bases not matched to a gene: 1. CDR1 is SGHTA, CDR2 FQGTGA, per germline. CDR3 amino acids: CASRGQVNTGELFF. The CDR3 coding sequence is TGTGCCAGCAGGGGACAGGTGAACACCGGGGAGCTGTTTTTT.

V gene TRBV19 combines with J gene TRBJ1-1; D is ambiguous. Trimming removed 7 bases at V and 5 bases at J, with 17 bases between. This CDR3 is 14 amino acids long. The germline CDR1 and CDR2 sequences are LNHDA and SQIVND (reference sequence). CDR3 nucleotide sequence: TGTGCCAGTATGGAACTTCGGGCGGGGACTGAAGCTTTCTTT. Protein: CASMELRAGTEAFF.

This rearrangement joins TRBV5-6 to TRBJ1-2, with no clear D. Trimming pared 2 bases from V and 8 bases from J, leaving 16 bases between. Germline assignment: CDR1 SGHDT and CDR2 YYEEEE. The CDR3 is made up of 14 amino acids. For the CDR3, the DNA is TGTGCCAGCAGCTTAGAAAGGATTCTGGGCGGCTACACCTTC. Residues: CASSLERILGGYTF.

This sequence joins TRBV27 and TRBJ2-5; 7 positions agree with TRBD2. The germline CDR1 and CDR2 sequences are MNHEY and SMNVEV (reference sequence). This CDR3 spans 13 amino acids. The V and J ends lost 2 bases and 11 bases, in that order; junction bases with no gene match: 8. The CDR3 is CASSLSGLREQYF. The CDR3, as DNA: TGTGCCAGCAGTTTAAGTGGATTGCGGGAGCAGTACTTC.

The gene calls are TRBV30 and TRBJ2-7; 8 bases line up with TRBD2. This CDR3 is 13 amino acids long. Looked up from germline, CDR1 is GTSNPN and CDR2 is SVGIG (reference sequence). The trim removed 4 bases at V and 9 bases at J, leaving 11 bases unmatched. CDR3: CAWIERGGARQYF. CDR3 in DNA: TGTGCCTGGATCGAACGGGGGGGAGCTAGGCAGTACTTC.

The chain couples TRBV7-9 to TRBJ2-2; 7 bases match TRBD1. With 5 bases clipped from V and 1 base from J, the junction kept 4 bases outside the gene matches. This CDR3 is built from 15 residues. Germline values: CDR1 SEHNR, CDR2 FQNEAQ (reference sequence). CDR3: CASSQRQGNTGELFF. The CDR3 DNA sequence: TGTGCCAGCAGCCAGCGACAGGGGAACACCGGGGAGCTGTTTTTT.

This sequence joins TRBV19 and TRBJ2-3, with 7 bases aligning to TRBD2. Germline values: CDR1 LNHDA, CDR2 SQIVND (reference sequence). V gave up 4 bases and J gave up 0 bases; unmatched junction bases: 10. This CDR3 contains 17 residues. The CDR3 DNA reads TGTGCCAGTAGTACTTTCCAGCGGGGCCAGAGCACAGATACGCAGTATTTT. Protein product: CASSTFQRGQSTDTQYF.

This CDR3 reads CASSSNSGAGSQYF. The CDR3 nucleotides read TGTGCCAGCAGCTCCAATAGCGGGGCGGGGTCCCAGTACTTC. J is TRBJ2-5 and V is TRBV7-2; the match to TRBD2 covers 8 bases. The CDR3 consists of 14 residues. Germline V gene lookup returns CDR1 SGHTA and CDR2 FQGNSA. V lost 4 bases to trimming and J lost 9 bases; unmatched junction nucleotides: 10. The variable domain in full, completed from reference TRBV7-2 and TRBJ2-5, reads GAGVSQSPSNKVTEKGKDVELRCDPISGHTALYWYRQSLGQGLEFLIYFQGNSAPDKSGLPSDRFSAERTGGSVSTLTIQRTQQEDSAVYLCASSSNSGAGSQYFGPGTRLLVL.

CDR3 sequence: CASSQDTLVGDRGRSGELFF. The DNA for the CDR3 is TGTGCCAGCAGCCAAGATACGTTGGTTGGGGACAGGGGGCGTTCCGGGGAGCTGTTTTTT. The chain joins TRBV4-2 to TRBJ2-2, with 12 nucleotides matching TRBD1. V was pared by 0 bases and J by 6 bases, with 14 bases of the junction left unmatched. The germline gives CDR1 LGHNA, CDR2 YNFKEQ. This CDR3 has 20 amino acids.

A word on this clone: Relative to the germline gene, one junction end is altered; a read error may explain this. V is TRBV30 and J is TRBJ1-2; weak D call: TRBD1 (5 bases). The CDR3 covers 17 residues. The V gene's germline CDR1 is GTSNPN and CDR2 SVGIG (reference sequence). Written as DNA, the CDR3 is TGTGCCTGGACCGGGGGAATCCCTGAATTATTAAACTATGGCTACGCCTTC. Encoded protein: CAWTGGIPELLNYGYAF. Full variable domain (rest looked up from reference TRBV30 and TRBJ1-2): SQTIHQWPATLVQPVGSPLSLECTVEGTSNPNLYWYRQAAGRGLQLLFYSVGIGQISSEVPQNLSASRPQDRQFILSSKKLLLSDSGFYLCAWTGGIPELLNYGYAFGSGTRLTVV.

V gene TRBV27 combines with J gene TRBJ1-2; a possible D gene is TRBD1 (6 bases). Germline loops: CDR1 MNHEY, CDR2 SMNVEV (reference sequence). Trimming took 0 bases from V and 6 from J, leaving 8 bases between them. This CDR3 contains 13 residues. Here the CDR3 DNA reads TGTGCCAGCAGTTTATCACCAGGGGATGGCTACACCTTC. This translates into CASSLSPGDGYTF.

To note about this clone: The same CDR3 is also encoded by other DNA sequences in this sample. The chain is built from TRBV10-3 and TRBJ1-1; TRBD1 might be the D (6 bases). CDR3 length equals 17 residues. The germline V and J ends were trimmed by 0 bases and 1 base, with 15 bases remaining between them. The germline gives CDR1 ENHRY, CDR2 SYGVKD. The CDR3 DNA is TGTGCCATCAGTGAGTCGCTACAGGGACCTTCGAACACTGAAGCTTTCTTT. Translating it yields CAISESLQGPSNTEAFF.

The chain has TRBV10-1 and TRBJ2-7; TRBD2 aligns across 14 bases. The CDR3 is 14 residues long. CDR1 and CDR2 from the germline V gene are WNHNN and SYGVQD (reference sequence). The ends lost 6 bases at V and 3 bases at J; junction bases unmatched: 1. CDR3 residues: CASRGLAGGYEQYF. The DNA for the CDR3 is TGCGCCAGCAGAGGACTAGCGGGAGGCTACGAGCAGTACTTC.

The chain carries TRBV5-1 and TRBJ1-1; D gene unclear. The length of the CDR3 is 14 residues. Trimming cost V 4 bases and J 1 base, with 11 bases left between them. CDR1 SGHRS and CDR2 YFSETQ come from the germline V gene. CDR3 sequence (DNA): TGCGCCAGCAGCCCGGGTTATACGAACACTGAAGCTTTCTTT. Protein product: CASSPGYTNTEAFF. The whole variable domain, filled in from reference TRBV5-1 and TRBJ1-1, reads KAGVTQTPRYLIKTRGQQVTLSCSPISGHRSVSWYQQTPGQGLQFLFEYFSETQRNKGNFPGRFSGRQFSNSRSEMNVSTLELGDSALYLCASSPGYTNTEAFFGQGTRLTVV.

V and J are TRBV5-4 and TRBJ2-5; 8 bases are shared with TRBD1. The CDR3 is 16 residues long. Germline V gives CDR1 SGHNT, CDR2 YYREEE (reference sequence). Unmatched junction bases numbered 11, after V lost 2 bases and J lost 5 bases. The CDR3, as DNA: TGTGCCAGCAGCTTTGGCGGAGACAGGGGAACGGAGACCCAGTACTTC. Protein sequence: CASSFGGDRGTETQYF.

This chain links TRBV7-8 with TRBJ1-1, with D uncertain. CDR1 SGHVS and CDR2 FQNEAQ come from the germline V gene. This CDR3 has 16 residues. Trimming stripped 1 base from V and 0 bases from J, with 12 bases between. CDR3 in DNA: TGTGCCAGCAGCTTAGACCCCCGGCAGGTGAACACTGAAGCTTTCTTT. This translates into CASSLDPRQVNTEAFF.

The rearrangement joins TRBV7-9 to TRBJ2-2, with 7 bases lining up with TRBD1. Germline V gene lookup returns CDR1 SEHNR and CDR2 FQNEAQ (reference sequence). Trimming at V came to 5 bases and at J to 8 bases, leaving 11 bases not matched to a gene. The CDR3 loop spans 15 amino acids. The CDR3 sequence is CASSQSGQVSGELFF. CDR3 nucleotide sequence: TGTGCCAGCAGCCAGAGCGGACAGGTTTCGGGGGAGCTGTTTTTT.

The chain has TRBV7-2 and TRBJ2-3; no clear D. Trimming cost V 5 bases and J 0 bases, with 15 bases left between them. The CDR3 runs to 16 residues. CDR1 SGHTA and CDR2 FQGNSA come from the germline V gene. The CDR3 DNA sequence: TGTGCCAGCAGCCGTTTCCACTCTACTAGCACAGATACGCAGTATTTT. Translated: CASSRFHSTSTDTQYF. Supplemented by reference TRBV7-2 and TRBJ2-3, the full variable domain reads GAGVSQSPSNKVTEKGKDVELRCDPISGHTALYWYRQSLGQGLEFLIYFQGNSAPDKSGLPSDRFSAERTGGSVSTLTIQRTQQEDSAVYLCASSRFHSTSTDTQYFGPGTRLTVL.